This TCR beta chain was captured by sequencing in a study of shared T cell receptors in the human thymus. The assay was immunoSEQ multiplex PCR, and TCRdb's table has in-frame clones only and misses some. The sample holds about 660,000 clones, roughly 90% seen once. The CDR3 totals 18 residues. Germline loops: CDR1 LGHNA, CDR2 YNFKEQ. Trimming removed 3 bases at V and 3 bases at J, with 24 bases between. The sample was also linked to a second study, of human thymus T cells. This second study says: Thymic repertoires of unrelated individuals were reported in related research to overlap highly.

The sequenced material came from thymocytes. This receptor was obtained from a boy under two years old with a congenital heart defect. The chain uses TRBV4-2 and TRBJ2-7, with D uncertain. Here the CDR3 DNA reads TGTGCCAGCAGCCACCTCTGGTGGGCACAGCCCGAGTTCTACGAGCAGTACTTC. It specifies CASSHLWWAQPEFYEQYF.